This is a list of T cell receptor beta chains from one sample in a study of blood T cell repertoires in COVID-19. TCRdb keeps only in-frame clones here, not all; method: immunoSEQ multiplex PCR. The sample shows tens of thousands of clones, roughly 80% of them seen only once. The sample taken for sequencing was peripheral blood. These receptors were collected from a human donor in a cohort sampled during active COVID-19. The CDR3 runs from the conserved cysteine through the conserved F or W. The D gene is left open where the match is weak. Not all rows give a size; the values are once, few, many and, for expanded clones, a class.

TRBV7-2	.	TRBJ2-1	many	CASRSNSGSYNEQFF	TGTGCCAGCAGGTCCAACAGCGGATCCTACAATGAGCAGTTCTTC
TRBV14	TRBD1	TRBJ1-1	.	CASSQMTGVNTEAFF	TGTGCCAGCAGCCAAATGACAGGGGTGAACACTGAAGCTTTCTTT
TRBV6-4	.	TRBJ2-3	.	CASRRRRGRTDTQYF	TGTGCCAGCAGGAGAAGGAGGGGGCGTACAGATACGCAGTATTTT
TRBV4-2	.	TRBJ1-4	.	CASSQDLGRGNEKLFF	TGTGCCAGCAGCCAAGATCTTGGCAGGGGAAATGAAAAACTGTTTTTT
TRBV5-4	.	TRBJ1-1	few	CASSSYSALNTEAFF	TGTGCCAGCAGCTCATACAGTGCCCTGAACACTGAAGCTTTCTTT
TRBV18	.	TRBJ2-1	.	CASSPGKRNLYNEQFF	TGTGCCAGCTCACCCGGGAAGAGAAATCTCTACAATGAGCAGTTCTTC
TRBV7-6	TRBD2	TRBJ2-3	.	CASSPLLAASTDTQYF	TGTGCCAGCAGCCCCCTACTAGCGGCTAGCACAGATACGCAGTATTTT
TRBV15	TRBD1	TRBJ2-7	.	CATSRDWDRVEQYF	TGTGCCACCAGCAGAGACTGGGACAGGGTCGAGCAGTACTTC
TRBV7-2	TRBD2	TRBJ2-2	.	CASSFFAGGYTGELFF	TGTGCCAGCAGCTTCTTTGCGGGAGGATACACCGGGGAGCTGTTTTTT
TRBV4-2	TRBD2	TRBJ2-1	.	CASSRPGTSGIDEQFF	TGTGCCAGCAGCCGCCCCGGGACTAGCGGGATCGATGAGCAGTTCTTC
TRBV11-2	.	TRBJ1-1	.	CASSLAQTGNTEAFF	TGTGCCAGCAGCTTAGCTCAGACAGGGAACACTGAAGCTTTCTTT
TRBV30	.	TRBJ2-7	few	CAWSVGELVREQYF	TGTGCCTGGAGTGTTGGGGAGCTAGTGCGCGAGCAGTACTTC
TRBV9	TRBD2	TRBJ2-7	.	CASSASGRGYEQYF	TGTGCCAGCAGCGCCAGCGGGAGGGGTTACGAGCAGTACTTC
TRBV5-4	.	TRBJ2-2	.	CASSFRHLGTGELFF	TGTGCCAGCAGCTTCCGACATCTGGGCACCGGGGAGCTGTTTTTT
TRBV12-5	.	TRBJ2-3	.	CASGRTRGDTQYF	TGTGCTAGTGGTCGGACTCGGGGGGATACGCAGTATTTT
TRBV28	.	TRBJ1-5	many	CASSSPMKGQSNQPQHF	TGTGCCAGCAGTTCCCCGATGAAGGGGCAAAGCAATCAGCCCCAGCATTTT
TRBV5-1	TRBD2	TRBJ2-3	.	CASSLVSGEDTQYF	TGCGCCAGCAGCTTGGTTAGCGGGGAGGATACGCAGTATTTT
TRBV5-1	.	TRBJ2-4	.	CASSLGLTNIQYF	TGCGCCAGCAGCTTAGGACTAACAAACATTCAGTACTTC
TRBV5-1	.	TRBJ2-3	.	CASSFGLGAGKRLEYDTQYF	TGCGCCAGCAGCTTCGGGTTAGGGGCGGGAAAGCGCCTTGAATATGATACGCAGTATTTT
TRBV27	TRBD1	TRBJ2-1	.	CASSFRLAGGENIYNEQFF	TGTGCCAGCAGTTTCCGTTTGGCAGGGGGCGAAAATATCTACAATGAGCAGTTCTTC
TRBV11-2	.	TRBJ2-7	.	CASSPINEQYF	TGTGCCAGCAGCCCCATCAACGAGCAGTACTTC
TRBV11-2	.	TRBJ2-3	.	CASSFVPGLPGDTQYF	TGTGCCAGCAGCTTCGTCCCGGGACTCCCGGGCGATACGCAGTATTTT
TRBV7-6	TRBD2	TRBJ2-7	.	CASSFGLAGKGEQYF	TGTGCCAGCAGCTTTGGGCTAGCGGGAAAGGGCGAGCAGTACTTC